Below are 10 T cell receptor beta chains sequenced from a single sample in a study of T cell responses to AZD1222 COVID-19 vaccine. Generated by immunoSEQ multiplex PCR, the TCRdb table keeps only in-frame clones and is missing some. The sample lists 98,000 or so clones, about 93% occurring once. The source was peripheral blood, collected on day 0 of AZD1222 vaccination. These TCRs come from an adult in good health.

This clone appeared once. The chain has TRBV20-1 and TRBJ1-1, with 7 bases fitting TRBD1. J gave up 4 bases and V 4 bases, and 0 bases lay outside the gene matches. Per the germline V gene, CDR1 is DFQATT and CDR2 is SNEGSKA (reference sequence). The CDR3 runs to 11 residues. The CDR3 DNA sequence: TGCAGTGCTACAGGGGGCACTGAAGCTTTCTTT. Translation: CSATGGTEAFF.

The chain joins TRBV5-1 to TRBJ2-1; TRBD1 agrees at 9 bases. V was pared by 0 bases and J by 6 bases, with 1 base of the junction left unmatched. There are 14 residues in the CDR3. Germline V gene sequence: CDR1 SGHRS, CDR2 YFSETQ. The CDR3 sequence is CASSLGQGGNEQFF. CDR3 DNA: TGCGCCAGCAGCTTGGGACAGGGGGGCAATGAGCAGTTCTTC.

The genes are TRBV18 and TRBJ2-3; 8 positions match TRBD1. V was pared by 2 bases and J by 10 bases, with 17 bases of the junction left unmatched. The CDR3 contains 17 residues. Germline V gene lookup returns CDR1 KGHSH and CDR2 LQKENI. CDR3 nucleotide sequence: TGTGCCAGCTCACCAGAGGCAGGGGGCCCGAGACTGGCGGCGCAGTATTTT. As protein: CASSPEAGGPRLAAQYF.

The rearrangement uses TRBV30 and TRBJ1-2; D uncertain. V shed 0 bases and J shed 3 bases, with 8 bases lying between them. This CDR3 contains 13 residues. CDR1 is GTSNPN, CDR2 SVGIG, per germline (reference sequence). The CDR3 DNA follows: TGTGCCTGGAGTGTACCCGGCCACTATGGCTACACCTTC. Its protein is CAWSVPGHYGYTF.

V is TRBV5-1 and J is TRBJ2-3; 9 bases are shared with TRBD2. The CDR3 contains 17 residues. The trim removed 1 base at V and 4 bases at J, leaving 10 bases unmatched. The germline gives CDR1 SGHRS, CDR2 YFSETQ. The CDR3 nucleotides are TGCGCCAGCAGCTTGCCCTTAGCGGGAGTCGGGGCAGATACGCAGTATTTT. It encodes CASSLPLAGVGADTQYF.

The V and J genes are TRBV4-1 and TRBJ1-1, with D uncertain. Trimming removed 4 bases at V and 11 bases at J, with 17 bases between. This CDR3 region has 13 residues. Germline CDR1 MGHRA, CDR2 YSYEKL. The CDR3 DNA follows: TGCGCCAGCAGCCCACAATCGGCCCGAGGGGCTTTCTTT. This sequence encodes CASSPQSARGAFF.

This chain connects TRBV2 to TRBJ1-4; D unresolved. CDR1 SNHLY and CDR2 FYNNEI come from the germline V gene. The CDR3 sequence is 13 residues long. Trimming removed 6 bases from V and 14 bases from J, with 19 bases in between. DNA of the CDR3: TGTGCCAGCAGCCAAAGGTCCGGCCCGCCGCTGTTTTTT. This encodes CASSQRSGPPLFF.

The chain has TRBV7-9 and TRBJ2-1; 12 bases map to TRBD1. Germline lookup yields CDR1 SEHNR and CDR2 FQNEAQ (reference sequence). This CDR3 has 15 amino acids. Trimming removed 5 bases from V and 12 bases from J; junction bases left unmatched: 11. CDR3 nucleotide sequence: TGTGCCAGCAGCGCCCTTGGGACAGGGGGCTTCCCGCAGTTCTTC. It is translated as CASSALGTGGFPQFF.

The chain combines TRBV4-2 with TRBJ2-7; TRBD2 matches 7 bases. The germline gives CDR1 LGHNA, CDR2 YNFKEQ. The V segment lost 0 bases and the J segment 0 bases; nucleotides outside the gene matches: 2. This CDR3 is 15 amino acids long. CDR3 DNA sequence: TGTGCCAGCAGCCAAGAGGGAGGGAGCTCCTACGAGCAGTACTTC. Protein sequence: CASSQEGGSSYEQYF.

This chain links TRBV7-8 with TRBJ2-3; no definite D call. Germline-derived CDR1 and CDR2 are SGHVS and FQNEAQ. The length of the CDR3 is 15 residues. Trimming took off 4 bases at V and 2 bases at J, with 13 bases between the two ends. CDR3 DNA: TGTGCCAGCAGCTCCCTAAGTGGGGACACAGATACGCAGTATTTT. It specifies CASSSLSGDTDTQYF.